This T cell receptor beta chain was observed in a study of blood T cell repertoires in COVID-19. On the study more broadly: Spain, Italy and the United States supplied samples that represented acute and convalescent COVID-19. PBMCs, B-cell-depleted T cells, or T cells provided the cDNA or gDNA that made up the material.

Patients from Seattle were sampled longitudinally, starting during active infection. The germline V gene encodes CDR1 MNHEY and CDR2 SVGAGI. V was pared by 8 bases and J by 3 bases, with 13 bases between. The CDR3 has 13 residues. This clone was recorded only once. How the authors handled the data: It was from reference gene primer amplification that nucleated cell counts were estimated. Assay: immunoSEQ multiplex PCR; the TCRdb copy retains only in-frame clones and omits some. The V and J calls and clone size come from that table; D and trimming were worked out from the DNA. The data contain fewer than 300,000 clones, about nine tenths of them singletons.

Sequenced: peripheral blood. The chain combines TRBV6-5 with TRBJ2-5, with a possible D match to TRBD2 (6 bases). This TCR was recovered from a woman aged 25 to 39 with COVID-19, enrolled during active disease. The CDR3 coding sequence is TGTGCCAGCGGGGTGGGGGGTGAAGAGACCCAGTACTTC. Translated: CASGVGGEETQYF.